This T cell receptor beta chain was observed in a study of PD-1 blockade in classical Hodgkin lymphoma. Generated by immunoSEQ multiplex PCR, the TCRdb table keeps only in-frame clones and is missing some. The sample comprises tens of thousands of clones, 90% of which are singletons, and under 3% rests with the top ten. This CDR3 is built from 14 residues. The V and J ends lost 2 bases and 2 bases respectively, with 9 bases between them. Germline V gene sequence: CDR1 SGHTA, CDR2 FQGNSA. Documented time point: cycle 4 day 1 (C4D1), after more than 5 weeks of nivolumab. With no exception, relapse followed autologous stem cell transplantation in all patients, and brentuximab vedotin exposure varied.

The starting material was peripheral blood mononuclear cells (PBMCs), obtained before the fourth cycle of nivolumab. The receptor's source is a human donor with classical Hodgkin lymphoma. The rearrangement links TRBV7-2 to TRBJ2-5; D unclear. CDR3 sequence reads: CASSLLTLQETQYF. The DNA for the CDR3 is TGTGCCAGCAGCTTATTGACCCTTCAAGAGACCCAGTACTTC.